These 31 T cell receptor beta chains were all obtained from the same sample, sequenced in a study of blood T cell repertoires in COVID-19. Assay used: immunoSEQ multiplex PCR; TCRdb lists only in-frame clones, some missing. Of about 170,000 clones listed, about 85% are singletons. The specimen sequenced was peripheral blood. Receptors were obtained from a woman aged 80 or over with COVID-19, enrolled during active disease.

This clone occurred once. J is TRBJ2-2 and V is TRBV5-1; 9 positions match TRBD2. V was pared by 0 bases and J by 7 bases, with 4 bases of the junction left unmatched. Germline lookup yields CDR1 SGHRS and CDR2 YFSETQ. CDR3 length: 15 amino acids. In nucleotides, the CDR3 is TGCGCCAGCAGCTTGGGACTAGCGGAGTACGGGGAGCTGTTTTTT. This sequence encodes CASSLGLAEYGELFF.

This clone was detected only once. This chain connects TRBV6-6 to TRBJ2-3, with a possible D match to TRBD2 (6 bases). Trimming cost V 7 bases and J 4 bases, with 12 bases left between them. This CDR3 spans 13 amino acids. CDR1 and CDR2 from the germline V gene are MNHNY and SVGAGI (reference sequence). The CDR3 nucleotides read TGTGCCAGCATCGCGACTAGGGCAGATACGCAGTATTTT. This translates into CASIATRADTQYF.

This clone was counted a few times. The chain uses TRBV28 and TRBJ1-4; D is ambiguous. This CDR3 contains 15 residues. Trimming took 7 bases from V and 8 from J, leaving 20 bases between them. Looked up from germline, CDR1 is MDHEN and CDR2 is SYDVKM. CDR3 sequence: CASTAITEQREKLFF. The CDR3 bases are TGTGCCAGCACCGCTATAACGGAACAGAGAGAAAAACTGTTTTTT. Full variable domain (remainder filled in from reference TRBV28 and TRBJ1-4): DVKVTQSSRYLVKRTGEKVFLECVQDMDHENMFWYRQDPGLGLRLIYFSYDVKMKEKGDIPEGYSVSREKKERFSLILESASTNQTSMYLCASTAITEQREKLFFGSGTQLSVL.

V and J are TRBV11-2 and TRBJ2-1, with TRBD2 matching 10 bases. V dropped 5 bases and J dropped 6; count of bases not matched to a gene: 10. The length of the CDR3 is 16 residues. Germline assignment: CDR1 SGHAT and CDR2 FQNNGV. The CDR3 protein is CASSPHLAGDGNEQFF. The CDR3 nucleotides are TGTGCCAGCAGCCCCCACCTAGCGGGAGACGGCAATGAGCAGTTCTTC.

The chain uses TRBV4-2 and TRBJ1-5, with D possibly matching TRBD1 (6 bases). Trimming stripped 4 bases from V and 1 base from J, with 8 bases between. The CDR3 is 14 amino acids. Germline values: CDR1 LGHNA, CDR2 YNFKEQ. The CDR3 reads CASSRGGSNQPQHF. DNA of the CDR3: TGTGCCAGCAGCCGCGGGGGCAGCAATCAGCCCCAGCATTTT.

This clone was seen only a few times. The chain employs TRBV15 and TRBJ2-7; tentatively, D is TRBD1 (6 bases). V lost 0 bases, J lost 7 bases, and 13 bases lay in between. The germline V gene encodes CDR1 LNHNV and CDR2 YYDKDF (reference sequence). This CDR3 spans 14 amino acids. In DNA form, the CDR3 reads TGTGCCACCAGCAGAGAACAAACAGGGCGGGAGCAGTACTTC. Translation gives CATSREQTGREQYF.

This clone was counted only a few times. The chain is built from TRBV19 and TRBJ2-2, with unresolved D. The CDR3 has 12 residues. The germline CDR1 and CDR2 sequences are LNHDA and SQIVND (reference sequence). Trimming removed 9 bases at V and 10 bases at J, with 15 bases between. The CDR3 spells CASRGEREELFF. Here the CDR3 DNA reads TGTGCCAGCCGAGGAGAGCGTGAGGAGCTGTTTTTT.

V is TRBV6-5 and J is TRBJ2-7, with a weak D call TRBD2 (6 bases). The length of the CDR3 is 15 residues. Looked up from germline, CDR1 is MNHEY and CDR2 is SVGAGI. V was shortened by 6 bases and J by 2 bases, with 17 bases between the two germline ends. The CDR3: CASSPGDSQTYEQYF. The CDR3 nucleotides read TGTGCCAGCAGCCCCGGGGACTCCCAGACCTACGAGCAGTACTTC.

The gene calls are TRBV5-1 and TRBJ1-2, with unresolved D. Looked up from germline, CDR1 is SGHRS and CDR2 is YFSETQ. This CDR3 spans 15 amino acids. V dropped 0 bases and J dropped 0 bases, with 9 bases sitting between them. The CDR3 bases are TGCGCCAGCAGCTTGGACCAGGCACCTAACTATGGCTACACCTTC. It encodes CASSLDQAPNYGYTF. Complete variable domain (other parts from reference TRBV5-1 and TRBJ1-2): KAGVTQTPRYLIKTRGQQVTLSCSPISGHRSVSWYQQTPGQGLQFLFEYFSETQRNKGNFPGRFSGRQFSNSRSEMNVSTLELGDSALYLCASSLDQAPNYGYTFGSGTRLTVV.

V and J are TRBV2 and TRBJ1-1; the D is unclear. V lost 6 bases, J lost 0 bases, and 11 bases lay in between. This CDR3 contains 14 residues. Per the germline V gene, CDR1 is SNHLY and CDR2 is FYNNEI. The CDR3 coding sequence is TGTGCCAGCAGCCGGCGGGGAATGAACACTGAAGCTTTCTTT. Translating it yields CASSRRGMNTEAFF. The whole variable domain, filled in from reference TRBV2 and TRBJ1-1, reads EPEVTQTPSHQVTQMGQEVILRCVPISNHLYFYWYRQILGQKVEFLVSFYNNEISEKSEIFDDQFSVERPDGSNFTLKIRSTKLEDSAMYFCASSRRGMNTEAFFGQGTRLTVV.

This rearrangement joins TRBV20-1 to TRBJ2-5; maybe TRBD1 (5 bases). The V and J ends lost 3 bases and 5 bases respectively, with 10 bases between them. Germline CDR1 is DFQATT and CDR2 is SNEGSKA (reference sequence). The CDR3 covers 12 residues. The CDR3 nucleotides read TGCAGTGCTAGTAAGGGGTATGAGACCCAGTACTTC. It is translated as CSASKGYETQYF.

This chain connects TRBV6-5 to TRBJ2-4, with D unclear. V lost 7 bases and J lost 7, with 11 bases in between. CDR3 length equals 12 residues. Germline CDR1 reads MNHEY; CDR2 reads SVGAGI. CDR3 residues: CASTAARNIQYF. CDR3 coding DNA: TGTGCCAGCACCGCGGCGCGCAACATTCAGTACTTC.

The sample holds a few counts of this clone. The V call is TRBV3-1 (or the pseudogene TRBV3-2), the J call TRBJ1-5; 8 bases align to TRBD1. With 4 bases clipped from V and 4 bases from J, the junction kept 6 bases outside the gene matches. Germline V gene data show CDR1 as LGHDT and CDR2 as YNNKEL (reference sequence). The CDR3 consists of 15 residues. CDR3 coding DNA: TGTGCCAGCAGCCCTGGGACAGGTCCTAATCAGCCCCAGCATTTT. It translates to CASSPGTGPNQPQHF.

The rearrangement joins TRBV28 to TRBJ1-3; D not certain. The CDR3 is 15 amino acids. The V and J ends lost 6 bases and 0 bases respectively, with 12 bases between them. Germline V lookup: CDR1 MDHEN, CDR2 SYDVKM. CDR3 coding DNA: TGTGCCAGCAGCCCTCCCGTCCTCTCTGGAAACACCATATATTTT. This sequence encodes CASSPPVLSGNTIYF.

This clone was seen a handful of times. The chain links TRBV3-1 (or the pseudogene TRBV3-2) to TRBJ2-5; D possibly corresponds to TRBD2 (7 bases). The germline V gene has CDR1 LGHDT and CDR2 YNNKEL (reference sequence). The CDR3 covers 16 residues. V was clipped by 1 base and J by 2 bases, with 14 bases between them. CDR3 in amino acids: CASSQGGGQGQETQYF. The CDR3 DNA sequence: TGTGCCAGCAGCCAAGGCGGGGGCCAGGGGCAAGAGACCCAGTACTTC.

The J gene is TRBJ2-1, the V gene TRBV7-2; D gene unclear. The CDR3 loop spans 13 amino acids. V was shortened by 3 bases and J by 0 bases, with 3 bases between the two germline ends. In germline, CDR1 is SGHTA, CDR2 FQGNSA. CDR3 in amino acids: CASSFSSYNEQFF. CDR3 in DNA: TGTGCCAGCAGCTTTAGCTCCTACAATGAGCAGTTCTTC.

The chain links TRBV11-2 to TRBJ1-1; TRBD1 aligns across 7 bases. The CDR3 length is 16 residues. Losses at the gene ends were 5 bases for V and 1 base for J; bases not matched to a gene: 10. CDR1 and CDR2 from the germline V gene are SGHAT and FQNNGV. In nucleotides, the CDR3 is TGTGCCAGCAGCCCACGGTCCGGGACAGCGAACACTGAAGCTTTCTTT. This translates into CASSPRSGTANTEAFF.

Here the CDR3 DNA reads TGTGCCAGCATCACACCAACTCCGGGGGGGTCAGGCTACACCTTC. The encoded protein is CASITPTPGGSGYTF. The chain has TRBV28 and TRBJ1-2; D might be TRBD1 (5 bases). V lost 7 bases and J lost 8, with 23 bases in between. The CDR3 extends over 15 amino acids. In germline, CDR1 is MDHEN, CDR2 SYDVKM.

This clone was counted a single time. This chain connects TRBV10-3 to TRBJ2-1, with no clear D. Germline lookup yields CDR1 ENHRY and CDR2 SYGVKD. This CDR3 contains 15 residues. Deletions cut 0 bases from V and 8 bases from J, with 14 bases between. CDR3 DNA sequence: TGTGCCATCAGTGAGTCGACGGGTGGCCGGGATGAGCAGTTCTTC. Residues: CAISESTGGRDEQFF.

The chain joins TRBV3-1 (or the pseudogene TRBV3-2) to TRBJ1-6, with D possibly being TRBD1 (5 bases). The germline V gene encodes CDR1 LGHDT and CDR2 YNNKEL (reference sequence). V shed 4 bases and J shed 9 bases, with 16 bases lying between them. The CDR3 totals 15 residues. Here the CDR3 DNA reads TGTGCCAGCAGCCTCCTGCAGGGAAGGGGTTCACCCCTCCACTTT. Amino acid sequence: CASSLLQGRGSPLHF.

The V gene is TRBV7-9, the J gene TRBJ1-3; no reliable D call. CDR1 is SEHNR, CDR2 FQNEAQ, per germline (reference sequence). The CDR3 runs 16 residues. Trimming removed 5 bases from V and 0 bases from J, with 14 bases in between. CDR3 DNA sequence: TGTGCCAGCAGCCTACAAGGAGTCAGCTCTGGAAACACCATATATTTT. This codes for CASSLQGVSSGNTIYF.

The CDR3 region has the DNA TGCGCCAGCAGTTGGACAGGGAATACCGGGGAGCTGTTTTTT. Translating gives CASSWTGNTGELFF. This chain connects TRBV10-1 to TRBJ2-2; 8 positions match TRBD1. Germline lookup yields CDR1 WNHNN and CDR2 SYGVQD (reference sequence). Losses at the gene ends were 5 bases for V and 5 bases for J; bases not matched to a gene: 4. The CDR3 has 14 amino acids.

The chain employs TRBV4-1 and TRBJ1-2, with D hard to call. V was clipped by 0 bases and J by 0 bases, with 14 bases between them. The germline CDR1 and CDR2 sequences are MGHRA and YSYEKL. The CDR3 consists of 17 residues. The CDR3 reads CASSQEVGQLANYGYTF. CDR3 coding DNA: TGCGCCAGCAGCCAAGAGGTCGGCCAGCTAGCTAACTATGGCTACACCTTC.

The CDR3, as DNA: TGTGCCAGTAGTATGGTTCGGGAGGGGCCGCCCCAGCATTTT. Translated, it gives CASSMVREGPPQHF. The V call is TRBV19, the J call TRBJ1-5; possibly TRBD1 for D (5 bases). CDR1 and CDR2 from the germline V gene are LNHDA and SQIVND (reference sequence). Trimming removed 3 bases from V and 9 bases from J, with 15 bases in between. CDR3 length equals 14 residues.

The chain joins TRBV6-5 to TRBJ1-4, with D tentatively TRBD1 (5 bases). Germline lookup yields CDR1 MNHEY and CDR2 SVGAGI. V lost 5 bases and J 4 bases, leaving 11 bases between the germline ends. CDR3 length equals 14 residues. CDR3 bases: TGTGCCAGCAGTCGCGACAGAAGTAATGAAAAACTGTTTTTT. This gives the protein CASSRDRSNEKLFF.

The V gene is TRBV21-1, the J gene TRBJ1-2; the table calls TRBD1, which could not be checked here. TRBV21-1 is a pseudogene locus. The CDR3 length is 13 residues. CDR3 sequence: CAAQGTANYGYTF. The CDR3 DNA sequence: TGTGCCGCGCAGGGTACAGCTAACTATGGCTACACCTTC.

This chain joins TRBV7-3 and TRBJ1-1, with a tentative D call TRBD1 (6 bases). V lost 4 bases and J 3 bases, leaving 9 bases between the germline ends. Per the germline V gene, CDR1 is SGHTA and CDR2 is FQGTGA. The CDR3 has 13 amino acids. The CDR3 spells CASSSNRDTEAFF. Written as DNA, the CDR3 is TGTGCCAGCAGCTCCAACAGGGACACTGAAGCTTTCTTT.

The chain links TRBV7-8 to TRBJ2-2, with 7 bases matching TRBD1. The CDR3 runs to 15 residues. Germline CDR1 reads SGHVS; CDR2 reads FQNEAQ. V lost 5 bases to trimming and J lost 2 bases; unmatched junction nucleotides: 5. This CDR3 is CASSLGTVNTGELFF. The CDR3 bases are TGTGCCAGCAGCCTCGGGACAGTCAACACCGGGGAGCTGTTTTTT. Variable domain in full (rest from reference TRBV7-8 and TRBJ2-2): GAGVSQSPRYKVAKRGQDVALRCDPISGHVSLFWYQQALGQGPEFLTYFQNEAQLDKSGLPSDRFFAERPEGSVSTLKIQRTQQEDSAVYLCASSLGTVNTGELFFGEGSRLTVL.

CDR3 sequence reads: CASTRGEATNEKLFF. In nucleotides, the CDR3 is TGTGCCAGCACCCGCGGGGAAGCAACTAATGAAAAACTGTTTTTT. The V and J genes are TRBV7-6 and TRBJ1-4; D gene uncertain. Trimming took off 7 bases at V and 0 bases at J, with 12 bases between the two ends. The germline V gene encodes CDR1 SGHVS and CDR2 FNYEAQ. The CDR3 is 15 residues long.

CDR3 sequence (DNA): TGCGCCAGCAGCTCAGGGGCCGCGATGGGGCCGTACACCTTC. It codes for CASSSGAAMGPYTF. The chain uses TRBV5-1 and TRBJ1-2; a weak D match, TRBD1 (6 bases). The germline V and J ends were trimmed by 3 bases and 11 bases, with 20 bases remaining between them. The CDR3 totals 14 residues. The germline V gene has CDR1 SGHRS and CDR2 YFSETQ.

The table lists this clone with a few counts. The chain has TRBV29-1 and TRBJ1-2; 7 nucleotides line up with TRBD1. This CDR3 contains 13 residues. The trim removed 6 bases at V and 3 bases at J, leaving 7 bases unmatched. The germline V gene has CDR1 SQVTM and CDR2 ANQGSEA. The CDR3 DNA is TGCAGCGTGAGGACAGGTGGGGACTATGGCTACACCTTC. It translates to CSVRTGGDYGYTF.